This T cell receptor (beta chain) came from a study of Ad26.COV2.S vaccination and SARS-CoV-2 variants. Study overall: Each vaccinee took Ad26.COV2.S intramuscularly, once or twice 56 days apart.

CDR3 length equals 14 residues. V was trimmed by 2 bases and J by 4 bases, leaving 11 bases between them. Germline values: CDR1 PRHDT, CDR2 FYEKMQ (reference sequence). The protocol was immunoSEQ multiplex PCR, while the TCRdb copy is restricted to in-frame clones and leaves out a portion. The table includes fewer than 600,000 clones, about nine tenths detected once. Regarding treatment: about 20 received Ad26.COV2.S at low or high dose, single or two shots; five or six received placebo; per-sample allocation not given. Specimens were obtained on day 63 following the first vaccine or placebo injection.

This chain uses TRBV13 with TRBJ1-1, with unresolved D. Specimen: peripheral blood, collected in a trial of Ad26.COV2.S vaccine versus placebo. The clonotype was recovered from a person aged 18-60 years who received the Ad26.COV2.S COVID-19 vaccine or a placebo. CDR3 protein: CASSLRSPSTEAFF. The CDR3 nucleotides are TGTGCCAGCAGCTTAAGGTCACCGAGCACTGAAGCTTTCTTT.